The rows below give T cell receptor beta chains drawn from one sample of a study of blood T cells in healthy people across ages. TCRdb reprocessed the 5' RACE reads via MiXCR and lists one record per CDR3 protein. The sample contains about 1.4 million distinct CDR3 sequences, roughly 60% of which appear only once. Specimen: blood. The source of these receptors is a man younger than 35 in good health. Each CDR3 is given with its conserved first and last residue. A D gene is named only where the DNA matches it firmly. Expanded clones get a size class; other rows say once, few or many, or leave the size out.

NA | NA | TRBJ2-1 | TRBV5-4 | TGTGCCAGCAGGTCCCGGGACGGGAGCTCCTACAATGAGCAGTTCTTC | CASRSRDGSSYNEQFF
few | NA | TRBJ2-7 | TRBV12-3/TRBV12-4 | TGTGCCAGCAGTGAACTGTGGGGCGAGCAGTACTTC | CASSELWGEQYF
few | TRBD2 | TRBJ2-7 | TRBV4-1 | TGCGCCAGCAGCCCCGGGACTAGCGGGGCCACCTACGAGCAGTACTTC | CASSPGTSGATYEQYF
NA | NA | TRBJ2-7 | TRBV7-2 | TGTGCCAGCAGCTTAGGGTTTGAGGGTTTGCATCGAACGTACGAGCAGTACTTC | CASSLGFEGLHRTYEQYF
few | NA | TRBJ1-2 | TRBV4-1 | TGCGCCAGCAGCCCAATCAATAGGGGGTATGGCTACACCTTC | CASSPINRGYGYTF
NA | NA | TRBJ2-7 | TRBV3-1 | TGTGCCAGCAGCCAAGTCGGGGTGGAACGGAGCTCCTACGAGCAGTACTTC | CASSQVGVERSSYEQYF
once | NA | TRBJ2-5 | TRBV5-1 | TGCGCCAGCAGCTCACCTTACTCTGGACAGATAATCCAAGAGACCCAGTACTTC | CASSSPYSGQIIQETQYF
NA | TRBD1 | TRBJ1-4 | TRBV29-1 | TGCAGCGCCCTCCCACAGGGGGATAATGAAAAACTGTTTTTT | CSALPQGDNEKLFF
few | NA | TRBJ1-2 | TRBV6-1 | TGTGCCAGCAGGCAGGGGCAGCCGGGATATGGCTACACCTTC | CASRQGQPGYGYTF
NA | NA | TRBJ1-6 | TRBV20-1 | TGCAGTGCTAGGGGTCCAGGGGCGAATTCACCCCTCCACTTT | CSARGPGANSPLHF
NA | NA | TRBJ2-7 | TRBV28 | TGTGCCAGCAGTTCAAGTCAGGCTAGCTCCTACGAGCAGTACTTC | CASSSSQASSYEQYF
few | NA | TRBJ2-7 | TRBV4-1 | TGCGCCAGCAGCCCGAACCCGTCGAGCTCCTACGAGCAGTACTTC | CASSPNPSSSYEQYF
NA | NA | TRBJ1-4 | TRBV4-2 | TGTGCCAGCAGCTACAATCCGGGACTGACGGAAAAACTGTTTTTT | CASSYNPGLTEKLFF
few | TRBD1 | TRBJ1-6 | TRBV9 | TGTGCCAGCAGCGTCTCTCCGGGACAGGATAATTCACCCCTCCACTTT | CASSVSPGQDNSPLHF
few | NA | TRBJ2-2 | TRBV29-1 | TGCAGCGTCACCCAGGCGGGTAGCGGGGAGCTGTTTTTT | CSVTQAGSGELFF
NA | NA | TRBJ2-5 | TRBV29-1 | TGCAGCGTTTCCGAGGGCGGACTCCAAGAGACCCAGTACTTC | CSVSEGGLQETQYF
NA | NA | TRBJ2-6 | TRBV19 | TGTGCCAGTACCCAAAACAGGGCTGGGGCCAACGTCCTGACTTTC | CASTQNRAGANVLTF
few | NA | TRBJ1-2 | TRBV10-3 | TGTGCCATCAGTGAGTCGGCCGACAGGTCTTATGGCTACACCTTC | CAISESADRSYGYTF
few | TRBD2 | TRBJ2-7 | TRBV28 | TGTGCCAGCAGCCGGGGACTAGCGGGCTACGAGCAGTACTTC | CASSRGLAGYEQYF
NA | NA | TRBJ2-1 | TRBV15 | TGTGCCACTAGCAGAAAAAACCTAGGCATTGAGCAGTTCTTC | CATSRKNLGIEQFF
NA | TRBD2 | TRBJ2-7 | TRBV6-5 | TGTGCCAGCACCCCAGCGGGGGGGAAGGACCACGAGCAGTACTTC | CASTPAGGKDHEQYF
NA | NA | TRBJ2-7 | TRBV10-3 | TGTGCCATCGGTCCGGACTCGGGCGGGAATTTCTACGAGCAGTACTTC | CAIGPDSGGNFYEQYF
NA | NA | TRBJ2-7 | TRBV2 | TGTGCCAGCAGTGAACTTAGCTACGAGCAGTACTTC | CASSELSYEQYF
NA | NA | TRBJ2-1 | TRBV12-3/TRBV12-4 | TGTGCCAGCAGTTTGGGTACAGGCCGGGCGCTTAGTGAGCAGTTCTTC | CASSLGTGRALSEQFF
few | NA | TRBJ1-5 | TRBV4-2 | TGTGCCAGCAGCCAGCTACAGGGCGGGTATCAGCCCCAGCATTTT | CASSQLQGGYQPQHF
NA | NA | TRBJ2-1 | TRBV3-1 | TGTGCCAGCAGCCCCTTTTGGGCGTTGCTCGCGGGCGGCGGCCTCAACAATGAGCAGTTCTTC | CASSPFWALLAGGGLNNEQFF
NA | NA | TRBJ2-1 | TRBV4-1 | TGCGCCAGCAGCCAAGAACAGGCGCGAAACAATGAGCAGTTCTTC | CASSQEQARNNEQFF
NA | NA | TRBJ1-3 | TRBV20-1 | TGCAGTGCTAGAGATCAGTTCAGGGGTCCCGGAAACACCATATATTTT | CSARDQFRGPGNTIYF
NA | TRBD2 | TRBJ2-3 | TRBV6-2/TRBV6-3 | TGTGCCAGCAGTTACCTCGGGCTAGCGGGGGGCTACGGCACAGATACGCAGTATTTT | CASSYLGLAGGYGTDTQYF
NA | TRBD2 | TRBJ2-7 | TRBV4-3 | TGCGCCAGCAGCCAGGGACTAGCGGGGGGATTCGAGCAGTACTTC | CASSQGLAGGFEQYF
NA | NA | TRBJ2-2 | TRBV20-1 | TGCAGTGCTAGAATCCCACGGGACTCGAACACCGGGGAGCTGTTTTTT | CSARIPRDSNTGELFF
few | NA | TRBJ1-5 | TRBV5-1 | TGCGCCAGCAGCGTGTATGGGGATGAGCCCCAGCATTTT | CASSVYGDEPQHF
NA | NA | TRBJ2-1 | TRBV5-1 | TGCGCCAGCAAGGCCCCGGGGGCGGCTGAGCAGTTCTTC | CASKAPGAAEQFF
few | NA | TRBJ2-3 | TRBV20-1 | TGCAGTGCTAGAGATGGACTGAGCACAGATACGCAGTATTTT | CSARDGLSTDTQYF
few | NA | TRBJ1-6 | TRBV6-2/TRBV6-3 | TGTGCCAGCAGTTTCGCCGGGACACGGCAATCACCCCTCCACTTT | CASSFAGTRQSPLHF
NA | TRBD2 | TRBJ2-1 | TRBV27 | TGTGCCAGCAGTTCCATAGCGGGGTCCCCCTACAATGAGCAGTTCTTC | CASSSIAGSPYNEQFF
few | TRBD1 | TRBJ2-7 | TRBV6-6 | TGTGCCAGCAGTTCAGGACAGGGGAGTAATAGTTACGAGCAGTACTTC | CASSSGQGSNSYEQYF